This passage covers 14 T cell receptor beta chains from one sample sequenced in a study of CD8 T cells in ankylosing spondylitis. For these receptors, no antigen is known. General observations from the study: There was a TCR beta motif, made of roughly eight highly homologous variants, that appeared characteristic of ankylosing spondylitis blood.

One entry per CDR3 protein results from TCRdb running MiXCR on the 5' RACE reads. The sample has some 700,000 distinct CDR3 sequences, roughly 19% seen once. Sequenced input: blood, either unsorted or a sorted T cell fraction (not recorded which). These receptors originate from a male donor with ankylosing spondylitis.

V is TRBV27 and J is TRBJ2-7; 9 bases agree with TRBD2. The V gene end was trimmed by 8 bases and the J gene end by 4 bases; junction bases not matched to a gene: 12. The CDR3 totals 15 residues. The V gene's germline CDR1 is MNHEY and CDR2 SMNVEV (reference sequence). CDR3 nucleotides: TGTGCCAGCCGCGGGGGACTAGCTGTATTTTACGAGCAGTACTTC. As protein: CASRGGLAVFYEQYF.

The CDR3 DNA sequence: TGTGCCAGCAGTGAAATCAACACCATATATTTT. This gives the protein CASSEINTIYF. The chain employs TRBV2 and TRBJ1-3, with D hard to call. Trimming removed 2 bases at V and 7 bases at J, with 3 bases between. Germline lookup yields CDR1 SNHLY and CDR2 FYNNEI. The CDR3 is 11 amino acids. Variable domain in full (rest from reference TRBV2 and TRBJ1-3): EPEVTQTPSHQVTQMGQEVILRCVPISNHLYFYWYRQILGQKVEFLVSFYNNEISEKSEIFDDQFSVERPDGSNFTLKIRSTKLEDSAMYFCASSEINTIYFGEGSWLTVV.

This chain links TRBV9 with TRBJ2-5; maybe TRBD2 (5 bases). This CDR3 region has 13 residues. Trimming took 5 bases from V and 2 from J, leaving 10 bases between them. CDR1 and CDR2 from the germline V gene are SGDLS and YYNGEE. As DNA, the CDR3 is TGTGCCAGCAGTAGCGTTCCTCAAGAGACCCAGTACTTC. Its translation is CASSSVPQETQYF.

This sequence joins TRBV5-1 and TRBJ1-2, with D maybe TRBD1 (6 bases). The CDR3 spans 14 residues. CDR1 is SGHRS, CDR2 YFSETQ, per germline. V was trimmed by 0 bases and J by 4 bases, leaving 10 bases between them. The CDR3 DNA follows: TGCGCCAGCAGCTTGGGGACAGACTTCTATGGCTACACCTTC. Translating it yields CASSLGTDFYGYTF.

J is TRBJ2-1 and V is TRBV10-3; 9 bases fit TRBD2. CDR1 is ENHRY, CDR2 SYGVKD, per germline. Trimming cost V 6 bases and J 9 bases; bases outside gene matches: 6. This CDR3 contains 13 residues. Here the CDR3 DNA reads TGTGCCATCAGAGAGCGGGAGGTGGGTGAGCAGTTCTTC. It is translated as CAIREREVGEQFF.

This clonotype was observed a few times. V is TRBV5-1 and J is TRBJ2-5; 14 nucleotides agree with TRBD2. J lost 5 bases, V lost 4 bases, and 7 bases had no gene match. CDR3 length: 16 residues. Germline loops: CDR1 SGHRS, CDR2 YFSETQ. The chain's CDR3 is CASSLGLAGAGETQYF. The CDR3 nucleotides are TGCGCCAGCAGCCTGGGACTAGCGGGAGCTGGGGAGACCCAGTACTTC.

This chain links TRBV5-1 with TRBJ2-3; 9 nucleotides agree with TRBD2. The trim removed 0 bases at V and 5 bases at J, leaving 7 bases unmatched. The CDR3 is made up of 16 amino acids. CDR1 is SGHRS, CDR2 YFSETQ, per germline. The CDR3 spells CASSLVAGEYVDTQYF. CDR3 DNA sequence: TGCGCCAGCAGCTTGGTAGCGGGAGAGTATGTAGATACGCAGTATTTT. The variable domain in full, completed from reference TRBV5-1 and TRBJ2-3, reads KAGVTQTPRYLIKTRGQQVTLSCSPISGHRSVSWYQQTPGQGLQFLFEYFSETQRNKGNFPGRFSGRQFSNSRSEMNVSTLELGDSALYLCASSLVAGEYVDTQYFGPGTRLTVL.

The table lists this clonotype with a few counts. The chain has TRBV7-3 and TRBJ2-1, with D possibly TRBD1 on 6 matching bases. CDR1 SGHTA and CDR2 FQGTGA come from the germline V gene. This CDR3 has 14 residues. Trimming cost V 5 bases and J 4 bases, with 12 bases left between them. The chain's CDR3 is CASSQRGLYNEQFF. CDR3 nucleotides: TGTGCCAGCAGCCAAAGGGGGTTGTACAATGAGCAGTTCTTC.

This clonotype has a handful of counts. This chain connects TRBV5-1 to TRBJ2-3; D gene unclear. The CDR3 has 15 amino acids. The V end lost 0 bases, the J end lost 0 bases, and 8 bases lay between the germline ends. Germline V lookup: CDR1 SGHRS, CDR2 YFSETQ. As DNA, the CDR3 is TGCGCCAGCAGCTTGGGCTTCCCTAGCACAGATACGCAGTATTTT. Encoded protein: CASSLGFPSTDTQYF.

On this clonotype: One end of the junction fails to match germline, which may point to a read error. This chain uses TRBV9 with TRBJ2-1; 8 nucleotides line up with TRBD2. Germline CDR1 is SGDLS and CDR2 is YYNGEE. The CDR3 loop spans 14 amino acids. The CDR3 sequence: CASKAGGPSNEQFF. The CDR3 DNA is TGTGCCAGCAAGGCGGGGGGCCCCTCCAATGAGCAGTTCTTT.

This sequence joins TRBV20-1 and TRBJ1-4; 8 positions agree with TRBD1. CDR1 DFQATT and CDR2 SNEGSKA come from the germline V gene (reference sequence). There are 12 residues in the CDR3. The V and J ends lost 6 bases and 7 bases, in that order; junction bases with no gene match: 4. The CDR3 is CSADRGGEKLFF. The CDR3 nucleotides read TGCAGTGCCGACAGGGGAGGTGAAAAACTGTTTTTT.

The table lists this clonotype with a few counts. The chain uses TRBV5-5 and TRBJ2-1; TRBD1 aligns across 7 bases. The CDR3 has 14 residues. Unmatched junction bases numbered 6, after V lost 3 bases and J lost 6 bases. Germline assignment: CDR1 SGHKS and CDR2 YYEKEE (reference sequence). CDR3 sequence reads: CASSSRDRFNEQFF. The CDR3 DNA follows: TGTGCCAGCAGCTCCCGGGACAGATTCAATGAGCAGTTCTTC.

Only a few counts were recorded for this clonotype. V gene TRBV27 combines with J gene TRBJ1-2; maybe TRBD1 (5 bases). V was shortened by 5 bases and J by 0 bases, with 16 bases between the two germline ends. Germline CDR1 reads MNHEY; CDR2 reads SMNVEV (reference sequence). The CDR3 totals 16 residues. The CDR3 DNA reads TGTGCCAGCAGTCCGAGGACGGGGGATACTAACTATGGCTACACCTTC. Protein sequence: CASSPRTGDTNYGYTF.

This clonotype was seen repeatedly, ten times or more. The chain couples TRBV5-1 to TRBJ2-7, with TRBD2 identical over 12 bases. Unmatched junction bases numbered 4, after V lost 0 bases and J lost 0 bases. CDR1 and CDR2 from the germline V gene are SGHRS and YFSETQ. The length of the CDR3 is 17 residues. The CDR3 here is CASSLGLAGDGSYEQYF. For the CDR3, the DNA is TGCGCCAGCAGCTTGGGACTAGCGGGAGACGGCTCCTACGAGCAGTACTTC.